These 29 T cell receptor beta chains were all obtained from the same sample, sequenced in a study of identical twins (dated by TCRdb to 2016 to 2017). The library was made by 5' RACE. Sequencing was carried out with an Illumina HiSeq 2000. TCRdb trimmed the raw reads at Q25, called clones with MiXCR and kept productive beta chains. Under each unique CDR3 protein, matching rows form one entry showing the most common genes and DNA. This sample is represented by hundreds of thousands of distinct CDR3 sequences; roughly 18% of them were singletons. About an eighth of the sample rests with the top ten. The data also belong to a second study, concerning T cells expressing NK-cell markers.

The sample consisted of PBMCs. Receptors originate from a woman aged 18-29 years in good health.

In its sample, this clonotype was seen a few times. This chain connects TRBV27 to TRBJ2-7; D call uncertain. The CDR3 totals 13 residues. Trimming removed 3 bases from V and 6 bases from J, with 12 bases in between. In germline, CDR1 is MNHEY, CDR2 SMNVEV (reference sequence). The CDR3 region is CASSFHKKAEQYF. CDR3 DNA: TGTGCCAGCAGTTTCCACAAGAAGGCCGAGCAGTACTTC.

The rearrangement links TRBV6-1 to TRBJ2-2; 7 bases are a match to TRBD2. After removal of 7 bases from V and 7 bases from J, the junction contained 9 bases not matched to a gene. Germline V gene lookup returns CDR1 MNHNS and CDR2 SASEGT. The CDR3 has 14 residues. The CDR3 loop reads CASKVMLADGELFF. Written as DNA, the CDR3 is TGTGCCAGCAAGGTGATGCTAGCGGACGGGGAGCTGTTTTTT.

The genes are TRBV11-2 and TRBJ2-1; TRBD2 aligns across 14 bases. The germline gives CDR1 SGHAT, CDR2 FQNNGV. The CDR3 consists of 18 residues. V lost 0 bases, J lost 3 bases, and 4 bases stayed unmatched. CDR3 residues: CASSLDRTSGGYYNEQFF. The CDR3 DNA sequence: TGTGCCAGCAGCTTAGACCGGACTAGCGGGGGGTACTACAATGAGCAGTTCTTC.

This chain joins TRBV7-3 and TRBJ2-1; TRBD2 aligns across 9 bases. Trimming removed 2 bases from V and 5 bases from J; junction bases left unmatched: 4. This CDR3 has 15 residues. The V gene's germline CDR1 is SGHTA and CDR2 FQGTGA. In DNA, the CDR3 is TGTGCCAGCAGCTTATGGGGACTAGCAGACAATGAGCAGTTCTTC. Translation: CASSLWGLADNEQFF.

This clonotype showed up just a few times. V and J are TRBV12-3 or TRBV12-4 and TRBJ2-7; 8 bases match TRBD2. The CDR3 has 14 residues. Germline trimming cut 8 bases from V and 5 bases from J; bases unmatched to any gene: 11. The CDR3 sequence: CASGRLSGRDEQYF. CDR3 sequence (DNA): TGTGCCAGCGGCCGACTAAGCGGGAGAGACGAGCAGTACTTC.

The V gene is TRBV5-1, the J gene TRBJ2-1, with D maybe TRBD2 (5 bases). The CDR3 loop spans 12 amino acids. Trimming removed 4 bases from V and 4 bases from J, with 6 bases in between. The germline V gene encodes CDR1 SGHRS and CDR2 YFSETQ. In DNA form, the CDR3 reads TGCGCCAGCAGCGACTATTACAATGAGCAGTTCTTC. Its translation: CASSDYYNEQFF. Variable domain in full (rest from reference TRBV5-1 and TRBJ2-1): KAGVTQTPRYLIKTRGQQVTLSCSPISGHRSVSWYQQTPGQGLQFLFEYFSETQRNKGNFPGRFSGRQFSNSRSEMNVSTLELGDSALYLCASSDYYNEQFFGPGTRLTVL.

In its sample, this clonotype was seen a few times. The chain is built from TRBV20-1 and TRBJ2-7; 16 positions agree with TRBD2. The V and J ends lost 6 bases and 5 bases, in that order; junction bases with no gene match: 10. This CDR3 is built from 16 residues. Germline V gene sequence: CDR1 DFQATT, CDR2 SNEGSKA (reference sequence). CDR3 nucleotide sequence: TGCAGTGCCGGGGGACTAGCGGGAGGGCCATCCGACGAGCAGTACTTC. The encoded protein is CSAGGLAGGPSDEQYF.

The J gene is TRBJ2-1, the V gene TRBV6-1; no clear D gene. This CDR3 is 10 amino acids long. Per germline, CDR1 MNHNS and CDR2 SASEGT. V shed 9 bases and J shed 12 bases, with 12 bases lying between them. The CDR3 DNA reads TGTGCCAGTAACACCTGGGGGCAGTTCTTC. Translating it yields CASNTWGQFF.

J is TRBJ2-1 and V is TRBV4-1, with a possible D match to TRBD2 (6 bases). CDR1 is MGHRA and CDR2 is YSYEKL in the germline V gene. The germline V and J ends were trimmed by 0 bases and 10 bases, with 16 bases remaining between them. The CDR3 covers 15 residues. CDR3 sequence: CASSQDWRVRVEQFF. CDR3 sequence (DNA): TGCGCCAGCAGCCAAGATTGGAGGGTGCGGGTCGAGCAGTTCTTC.

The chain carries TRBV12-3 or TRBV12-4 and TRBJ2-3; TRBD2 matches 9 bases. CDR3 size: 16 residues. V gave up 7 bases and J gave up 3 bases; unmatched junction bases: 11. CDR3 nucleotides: TGTGCCAGCACTGATACACCGGGACTAGCAACAGATACGCAGTATTTT. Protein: CASTDTPGLATDTQYF.

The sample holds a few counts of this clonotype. The CDR3 DNA reads as TGCAGTGCTAGAGATTTAGGTATCGCCAAAAACATTCAGTACTTC. Amino acid sequence: CSARDLGIAKNIQYF. The rearrangement joins TRBV20-1 to TRBJ2-4; D is unresolved. The germline gives CDR1 DFQATT, CDR2 SNEGSKA (reference sequence). CDR3 size: 15 residues. Deletions cut 0 bases from V and 1 base from J, with 10 bases between.

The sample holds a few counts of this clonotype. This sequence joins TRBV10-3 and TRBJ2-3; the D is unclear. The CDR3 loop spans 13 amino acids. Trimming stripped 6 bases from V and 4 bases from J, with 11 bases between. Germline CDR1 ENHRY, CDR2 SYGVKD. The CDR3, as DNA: TGTGCCATCAGCGAGGAGAAATCAGATACGCAGTATTTT. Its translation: CAISEEKSDTQYF.

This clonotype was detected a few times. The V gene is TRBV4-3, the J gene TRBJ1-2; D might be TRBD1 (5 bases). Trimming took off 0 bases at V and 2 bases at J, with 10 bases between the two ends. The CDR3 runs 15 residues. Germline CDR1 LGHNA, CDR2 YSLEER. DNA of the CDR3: TGCGCCAGCAGCCAAGAGGGGGTGGGGAACTATGGCTACACCTTC. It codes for CASSQEGVGNYGYTF.

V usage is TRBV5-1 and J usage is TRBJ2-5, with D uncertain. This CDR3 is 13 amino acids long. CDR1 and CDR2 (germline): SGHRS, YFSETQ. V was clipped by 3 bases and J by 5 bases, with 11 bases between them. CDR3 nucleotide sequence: TGCGCCAGCAGCTCGACAAGTATTGAGACCCAGTACTTC. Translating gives CASSSTSIETQYF.

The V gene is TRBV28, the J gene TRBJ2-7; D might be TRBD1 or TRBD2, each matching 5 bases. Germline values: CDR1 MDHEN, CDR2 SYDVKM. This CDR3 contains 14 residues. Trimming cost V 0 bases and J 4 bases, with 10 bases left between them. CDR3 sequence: CASSLWQGGYEQYF. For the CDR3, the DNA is TGTGCCAGCAGTTTATGGCAGGGCGGGTACGAGCAGTACTTC.

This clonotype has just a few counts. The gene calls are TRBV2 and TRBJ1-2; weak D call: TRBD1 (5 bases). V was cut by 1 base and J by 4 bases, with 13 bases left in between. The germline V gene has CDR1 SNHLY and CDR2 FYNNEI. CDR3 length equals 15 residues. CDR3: CASSEGISGGYGYTF. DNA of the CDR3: TGTGCCAGCAGTGAAGGAATATCGGGGGGCTATGGCTACACCTTC.

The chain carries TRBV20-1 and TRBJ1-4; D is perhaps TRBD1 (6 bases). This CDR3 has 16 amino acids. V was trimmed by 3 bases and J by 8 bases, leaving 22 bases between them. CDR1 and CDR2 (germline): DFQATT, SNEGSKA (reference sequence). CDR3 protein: CSASVYGGGGNEKLFF. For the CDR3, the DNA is TGCAGTGCTAGTGTGTATGGAGGGGGTGGGAACGAAAAACTGTTTTTT.

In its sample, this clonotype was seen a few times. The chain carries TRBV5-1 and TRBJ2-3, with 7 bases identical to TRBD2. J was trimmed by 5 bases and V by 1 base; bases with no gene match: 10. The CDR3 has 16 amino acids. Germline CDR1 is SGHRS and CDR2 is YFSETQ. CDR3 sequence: CASSLLVTGGGDTQYF. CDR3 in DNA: TGCGCCAGCAGCTTGCTGGTAACGGGGGGTGGAGATACGCAGTATTTT.

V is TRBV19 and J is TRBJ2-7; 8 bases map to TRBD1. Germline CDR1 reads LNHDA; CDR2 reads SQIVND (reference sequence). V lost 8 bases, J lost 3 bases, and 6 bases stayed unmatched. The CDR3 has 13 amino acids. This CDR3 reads CASGTGGIYEQYF. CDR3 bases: TGTGCCAGTGGTACAGGGGGTATCTACGAGCAGTACTTC.

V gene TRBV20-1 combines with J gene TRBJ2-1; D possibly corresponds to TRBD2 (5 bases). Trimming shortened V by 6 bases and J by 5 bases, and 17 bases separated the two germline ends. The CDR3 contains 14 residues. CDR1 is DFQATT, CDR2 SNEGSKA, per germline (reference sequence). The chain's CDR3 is CSAPFVGLNNEQFF. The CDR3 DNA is TGCAGTGCCCCGTTTGTCGGACTGAACAATGAGCAGTTCTTC.

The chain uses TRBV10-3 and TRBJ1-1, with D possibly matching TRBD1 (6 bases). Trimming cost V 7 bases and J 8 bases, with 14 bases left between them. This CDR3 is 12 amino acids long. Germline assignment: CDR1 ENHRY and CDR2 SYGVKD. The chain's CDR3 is CAIKDTGGEAFF. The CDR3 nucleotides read TGTGCCATCAAAGACACTGGGGGCGAAGCTTTCTTT.

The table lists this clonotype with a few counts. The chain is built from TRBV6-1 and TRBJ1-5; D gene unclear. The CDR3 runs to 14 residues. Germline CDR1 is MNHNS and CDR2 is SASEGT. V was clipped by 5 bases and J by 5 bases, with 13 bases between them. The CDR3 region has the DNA TGTGCCAGCAGTCTCCCAAGGGTGGATCAGCCCCAGCATTTT. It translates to CASSLPRVDQPQHF.

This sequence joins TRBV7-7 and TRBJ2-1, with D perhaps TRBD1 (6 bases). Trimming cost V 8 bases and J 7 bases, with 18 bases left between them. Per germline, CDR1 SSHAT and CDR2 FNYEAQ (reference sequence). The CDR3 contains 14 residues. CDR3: CASVLTGSWNEQFF. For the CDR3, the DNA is TGTGCCAGCGTCCTTACAGGGTCTTGGAATGAGCAGTTCTTC. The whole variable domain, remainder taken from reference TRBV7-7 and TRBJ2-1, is GAGVSQSPRYKVTKRGQDVTLRCDPISSHATLYWYQQALGQGPEFLTYFNYEAQPDKSGLPSDRFSAERPEGSISTLTIQRTEQRDSAMYRCASVLTGSWNEQFFGPGTRLTVL.

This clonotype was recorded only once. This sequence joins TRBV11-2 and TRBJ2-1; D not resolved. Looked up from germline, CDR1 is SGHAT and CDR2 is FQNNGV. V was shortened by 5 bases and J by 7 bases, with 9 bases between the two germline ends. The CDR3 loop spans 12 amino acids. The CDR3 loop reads CASSRVGNEQFF. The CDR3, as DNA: TGTGCCAGCAGCCGGGTCGGGAATGAGCAGTTCTTC.

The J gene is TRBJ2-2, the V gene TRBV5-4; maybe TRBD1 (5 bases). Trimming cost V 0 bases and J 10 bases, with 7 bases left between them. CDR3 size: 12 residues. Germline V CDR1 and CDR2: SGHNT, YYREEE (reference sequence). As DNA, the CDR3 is TGTGCCAGCAGCTTGGAACAGGAGGAGCTGTTTTTT. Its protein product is CASSLEQEELFF.

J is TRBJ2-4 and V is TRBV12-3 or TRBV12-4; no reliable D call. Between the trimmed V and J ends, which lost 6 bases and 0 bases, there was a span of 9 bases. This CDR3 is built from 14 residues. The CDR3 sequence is CASRYQLAKNIQYF. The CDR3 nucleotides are TGTGCCAGCAGGTATCAGCTAGCCAAAAACATTCAGTACTTC.

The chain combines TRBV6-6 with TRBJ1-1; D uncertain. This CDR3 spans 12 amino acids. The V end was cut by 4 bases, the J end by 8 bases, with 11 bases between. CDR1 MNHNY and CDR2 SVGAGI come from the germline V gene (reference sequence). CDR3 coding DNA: TGTGCCAGCAGTTCCCCGATCCCAGAAGCTTTCTTT. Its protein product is CASSSPIPEAFF.

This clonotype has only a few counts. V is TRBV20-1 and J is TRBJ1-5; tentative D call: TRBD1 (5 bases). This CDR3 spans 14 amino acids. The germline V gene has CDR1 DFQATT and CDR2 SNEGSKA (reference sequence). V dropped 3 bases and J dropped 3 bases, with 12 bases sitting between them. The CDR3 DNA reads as TGCAGTGCTAGTCAGGGTATCGCCAATCAGCCCCAGCATTTT. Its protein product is CSASQGIANQPQHF.

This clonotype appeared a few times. CDR3 protein: CSARLWLAGFNEQFF. The CDR3 DNA is TGCAGTGCTAGATTGTGGCTAGCGGGTTTCAATGAGCAGTTCTTC. The chain has TRBV20-1 and TRBJ2-1; 8 bases agree with TRBD2. This CDR3 has 15 amino acids. Germline lookup yields CDR1 DFQATT and CDR2 SNEGSKA (reference sequence). With V trimmed by 2 bases and J by 6 bases, 9 bases remained unmatched.